Given below is one TCR beta chain in context. Its antigen is not known. This sample is part of a study of T cell responses to AZD1222 COVID-19 vaccine. Profiling relied on immunoSEQ multiplex PCR, and the TCRdb table lists in-frame clones only, not all of them. The sample yields roughly 110,000 clones, about 89% seen once. The CDR3 totals 14 residues. Germline CDR1 is SEHNR and CDR2 is FQNEAQ (reference sequence). V lost 5 bases, J lost 5 bases, and 12 bases lay in between. Overall study findings and caveats: Across spike, vaccine-associated CD4 TCRs were found, dominant at 160-218 and 743-854. Of the AZD1222 recipients, only 5 or 6 were seropositive at baseline. Nearly half of spike-specific TCRs reportedly target unmutated variant regions.

The sequenced sample was peripheral blood, obtained 28 days after the second AZD1222 dose. The chain joins TRBV7-9 to TRBJ1-4, with D maybe TRBD1 (5 bases). The sequence derives from an adult who received the AZD1222 COVID-19 vaccine. CDR3 region: CASSGQTDNEKLFF. DNA for the CDR3: TGTGCCAGCAGCGGGCAGACAGACAATGAAAAACTGTTTTTT.